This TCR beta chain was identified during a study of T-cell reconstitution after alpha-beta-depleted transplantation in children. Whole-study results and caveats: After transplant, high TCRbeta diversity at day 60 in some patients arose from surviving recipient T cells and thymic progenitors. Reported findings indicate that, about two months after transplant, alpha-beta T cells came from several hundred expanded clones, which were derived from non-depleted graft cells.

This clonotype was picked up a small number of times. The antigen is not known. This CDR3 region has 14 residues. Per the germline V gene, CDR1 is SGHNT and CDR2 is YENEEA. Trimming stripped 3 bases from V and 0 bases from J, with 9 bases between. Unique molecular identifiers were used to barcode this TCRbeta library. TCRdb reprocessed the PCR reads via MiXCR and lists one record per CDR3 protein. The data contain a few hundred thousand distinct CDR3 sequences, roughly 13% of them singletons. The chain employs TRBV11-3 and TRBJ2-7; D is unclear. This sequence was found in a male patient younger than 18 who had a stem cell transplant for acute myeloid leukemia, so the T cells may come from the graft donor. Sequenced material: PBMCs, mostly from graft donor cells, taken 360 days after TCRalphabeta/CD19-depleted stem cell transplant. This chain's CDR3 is CASSLYHSSYEQYF. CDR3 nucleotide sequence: TGTGCCAGCAGCTTGTATCACAGCTCCTACGAGCAGTACTTC.